The rows below give T cell receptor beta chains drawn from one sample of a study of technical replicates of blood from several donors. Sequencing used immunoSEQ multiplex PCR; TCRdb keeps in-frame clones, though not all of them. The sample has more than 65,000 clones, 96% seen once. Sequenced sample: T cells isolated from PBMCs. Receptor source: a human donor in good health. Each CDR3 is given with its conserved first and last residue. D genes are given only for firm matches. Clone size is stated in some rows and not others, as once, few, many or a class when expanded.

clone size	V gene	D gene	J gene	CDR3 DNA	CDR3 protein
.	TRBV7-7	TRBD1	TRBJ2-5	TGTGCTAGCAGCTTGGACAGGGGGCTAGAGACCCAGTACTTC	CASSLDRGLETQYF
.	TRBV7-9	TRBD2	TRBJ2-2	TGTGCCAGCAGCTTACTGCCGGGACTAGCGGGAGGAAACACCGGGGAGCTGTTTTTT	CASSLLPGLAGGNTGELFF
.	TRBV7-9	TRBD1	TRBJ2-2	TGTGCCAGCAGACCACGACAGGGACCGAACACCGGGGAGCTGTTTTTT	CASRPRQGPNTGELFF
.	TRBV15	.	TRBJ2-5	TGTGCCACCAGCAGAGCAGGGGAAGAGACCCAGTACTTC	CATSRAGEETQYF
.	TRBV29-1	.	TRBJ2-1	TGCAGCGCCGAGGCGGGGTCTTCGGGCAATGAGCAGTTCTTC	CSAEAGSSGNEQFF
.	TRBV5-1	TRBD1	TRBJ2-1	TGCGCCAGCACGGAGGGACAGGCCAATGAGCAGTTCTTC	CASTEGQANEQFF
.	TRBV27	.	TRBJ2-1	TGTGCCAGCAGGCAGGGGAACTACAATGAGCAGTTCTTC	CASRQGNYNEQFF
.	TRBV5-5	TRBD2	TRBJ2-1	TGTGCCAGCAGCTTCTTCCTAGCGGGAGGGGGCAATGAGCAGTTCTTC	CASSFFLAGGGNEQFF
once	TRBV4-1	.	TRBJ2-1	TGCGCCAGCAGCCAAGTAAACAATGAGCAGTTCTTC	CASSQVNNEQFF
.	TRBV28	TRBD1	TRBJ1-5	TGTGCCAGCAGTTATCTACCCAGACAGGGCGTTCAATTGCCCCAGCATTTT	CASSYLPRQGVQLPQHF
.	TRBV10-3	.	TRBJ1-1	TGTGCCATCACTGGCCAGGCGTCCGACACTGAAGCTTTCTTT	CAITGQASDTEAFF
.	TRBV5-6	.	TRBJ1-1	TGTGCCAGCAGCTTGGTGGCCAGCGGGAACACTGAAGCTTTCTTT	CASSLVASGNTEAFF
.	TRBV7-2	TRBD1	TRBJ1-1	TGTGCCAGCAGCTTCTACAGGGGAGGCAACACTGAAGCTTTCTTT	CASSFYRGGNTEAFF
.	TRBV19	.	TRBJ2-1	TGTGCCAGTAGTATACTTAGCGCATACTCCTACAATGAGCAGTTCTTC	CASSILSAYSYNEQFF
.	TRBV7-2	.	TRBJ1-2	TGTGCCAGCAGCCGATTTCGGGAGCCGCGGGAACCTAACTATGGCTACACCTTC	CASSRFREPREPNYGYTF
.	TRBV7-3	.	TRBJ2-2	TGTGCCAGCAGCTTAAGGGGAGACGACACCGGGGAGCTGTTTTTT	CASSLRGDDTGELFF
once	TRBV6-1	.	TRBJ2-1	TGTGCCAGCATCGGAGGGATGGGAAGGAATGAGCAGTTCTTC	CASIGGMGRNEQFF